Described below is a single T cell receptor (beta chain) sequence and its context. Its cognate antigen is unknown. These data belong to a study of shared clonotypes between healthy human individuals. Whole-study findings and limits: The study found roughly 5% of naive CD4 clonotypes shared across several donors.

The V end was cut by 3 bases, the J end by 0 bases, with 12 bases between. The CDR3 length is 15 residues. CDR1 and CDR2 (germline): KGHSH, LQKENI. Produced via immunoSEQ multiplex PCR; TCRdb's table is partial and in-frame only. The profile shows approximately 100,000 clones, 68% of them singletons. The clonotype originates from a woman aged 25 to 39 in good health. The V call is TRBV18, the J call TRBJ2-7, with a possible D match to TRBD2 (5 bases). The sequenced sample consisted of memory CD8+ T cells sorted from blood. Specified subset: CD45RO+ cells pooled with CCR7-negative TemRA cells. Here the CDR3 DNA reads TGTGCCAGCTCACCGCCCGGGGTGGGCTCCTACGAGCAGTACTTC. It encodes CASSPPGVGSYEQYF.